One sample yielded the 32 T cell receptor beta chains listed below, sequenced in a study of OX40 agonist ivuxolimab in advanced cancers. Sequencing used immunoSEQ multiplex PCR; TCRdb keeps in-frame clones, though not all of them. The table records around 15,000 clones, approximately 80% of them present only once. Sequenced here: CD4+ or CD8+ T cells sorted from blood, sampled in a trial of the OX40 agonist ivuxolimab. These receptors all come from an adult with an advanced solid tumor such as melanoma, head and neck, liver or kidney cancer.

V usage is TRBV28 and J usage is TRBJ1-1; a possible D gene is TRBD1 (6 bases). This CDR3 contains 14 residues. From germline, CDR1 is MDHEN and CDR2 SYDVKM. Trimming took off 2 bases at V and 5 bases at J, with 12 bases between the two ends. CDR3 residues: CASSLGPGATEAFF. The CDR3 nucleotides are TGTGCCAGCAGTTTAGGTCCGGGGGCGACTGAAGCTTTCTTT.

The V call is TRBV7-9, the J call TRBJ2-5; D gene uncertain. The V end was cut by 0 bases, the J end by 4 bases, with 12 bases between. Germline CDR1 SEHNR, CDR2 FQNEAQ (reference sequence). The CDR3 contains 15 residues. The CDR3 coding sequence is TGTGCCAGCAGCTTAGCCGAGGCTCGGGTAGAGACCCAGTACTTC. It yields the protein CASSLAEARVETQYF.

The chain's CDR3 is CASSPGGSTDTQYF. The CDR3 nucleotides read TGTGCCAGCAGCCCCGGGGGTAGCACAGATACGCAGTATTTT. The gene calls are TRBV27 and TRBJ2-3, with D possibly matching TRBD2 (6 bases). The V gene's germline CDR1 is MNHEY and CDR2 SMNVEV (reference sequence). The V and J ends lost 6 bases and 0 bases respectively, with 10 bases between them. This CDR3 contains 14 residues.

The chain combines TRBV11-2 with TRBJ2-5; D gene ambiguous. Germline lookup yields CDR1 SGHAT and CDR2 FQNNGV. The CDR3 has 11 amino acids. The V gene lost 3 bases and the J gene lost 5 bases, with 4 bases spanning the gap. The CDR3 DNA reads TGTGCCAGCAGCTTTGACGAGACCCAGTACTTC. Its translation: CASSFDETQYF.

This clone is a singleton in its sample. The chain recombines TRBV28 with TRBJ2-7; no clear D. The V gene lost 7 bases and the J gene lost 0 bases, with 7 bases spanning the gap. The CDR3 has 12 amino acids. From germline, CDR1 is MDHEN and CDR2 SYDVKM. The CDR3: CASNPSSYEQYF. CDR3 nucleotides: TGTGCCAGCAATCCCAGCTCCTACGAGCAGTACTTC.

This chain connects TRBV9 to TRBJ2-3, with D tentatively TRBD1 or TRBD2 (7 bases each). The CDR3 runs to 14 residues. The ends were cut back, 3 bases at V and 4 bases at J, with 12 bases in the middle. The germline gives CDR1 SGDLS, CDR2 YYNGEE. The CDR3 nucleotides are TGTGCCAGCAGCGCAGGGGGGGGCCCAGATACGCAGTATTTT. Translating gives CASSAGGGPDTQYF.

The table lists this clone with a few counts. The chain links TRBV28 to TRBJ2-7; 7 positions agree with TRBD2. V gave up 3 bases and J gave up 2 bases; unmatched junction bases: 7. This CDR3 has 15 residues. Looked up from germline, CDR1 is MDHEN and CDR2 is SYDVKM. CDR3 bases: TGTGCCAGCAGTTTCCTGCGGGAGAGGACCTACGAGCAGTACTTC. Amino acids: CASSFLRERTYEQYF. Filled out from reference TRBV28 and TRBJ2-7, the complete variable domain reads DVKVTQSSRYLVKRTGEKVFLECVQDMDHENMFWYRQDPGLGLRLIYFSYDVKMKEKGDIPEGYSVSREKKERFSLILESASTNQTSMYLCASSFLRERTYEQYFGPGTRLTVT.

The chain links TRBV5-6 to TRBJ1-4, with 10 bases matching TRBD1. Unmatched junction bases numbered 3, after V lost 4 bases and J lost 6 bases. The CDR3 spans 14 residues. Germline V lookup: CDR1 SGHDT, CDR2 YYEEEE. The CDR3 protein is CASSKTGGYEKLFF. The CDR3 DNA sequence: TGTGCCAGCAGCAAGACAGGGGGCTATGAAAAACTGTTTTTT.

The chain uses TRBV6-6 and TRBJ1-5; 9 bases are a match to TRBD1. The CDR3 is 15 amino acids. J gave up 5 bases and V 6 bases, and 8 bases lay outside the gene matches. Per the germline V gene, CDR1 is MNHNY and CDR2 is SVGAGI (reference sequence). The CDR3 DNA reads as TGTGCCAGCAGAAGCCCGGGACAGGGCCATCAGCCCCAGCATTTT. Encoded protein: CASRSPGQGHQPQHF.

V gene TRBV19 combines with J gene TRBJ2-3, with D perhaps TRBD1 or TRBD2 (5 bases each). This CDR3 spans 14 amino acids. Germline V gene data show CDR1 as LNHDA and CDR2 as SQIVND (reference sequence). V lost 3 bases to trimming and J lost 6 bases, with 13 bases between them. This chain's CDR3 is CASSIGWDPDTQYF. The CDR3, as DNA: TGTGCCAGTAGTATCGGGTGGGACCCGGATACGCAGTATTTT.

The chain employs TRBV27 and TRBJ2-3; 7 bases match TRBD2. CDR3 length: 16 amino acids. The J segment lost 3 bases and the V segment lost 6 bases, leaving 12 bases of the junction unmatched. Germline assignment: CDR1 MNHEY and CDR2 SMNVEV (reference sequence). This CDR3 is CASREALAEPTDTQYF. In DNA, the CDR3 is TGTGCCAGCAGGGAAGCTCTAGCGGAGCCGACAGATACGCAGTATTTT.

The table lists this clone with a count of one. CDR3 nucleotides: TGTGCCAGCAGCCAGGTCTTAGATACGCAGTATTTT. It is translated as CASSQVLDTQYF. The chain links TRBV16 to TRBJ2-3; D is uncertain. Trimming left V 3 bases short and J 5 bases short, with 6 bases between. Germline lookup yields CDR1 KGHSY and CDR2 FQNENV. The CDR3 spans 12 residues.

This chain connects TRBV7-6 to TRBJ2-1, with 10 bases that match TRBD2. V lost 1 base to trimming and J lost 6 bases; unmatched junction nucleotides: 6. The length of the CDR3 is 16 residues. Germline loops: CDR1 SGHVS, CDR2 FNYEAQ. In DNA, the CDR3 is TGTGCCAGCAGCTTAGGGTCCAGCGGGAGGGTCAATGAGCAGTTCTTC. Residues: CASSLGSSGRVNEQFF.

A single count supports this clone. The V gene is TRBV4-3, the J gene TRBJ2-7; D possibly corresponds to TRBD2 (6 bases). The CDR3 contains 15 residues. The germline V and J ends were trimmed by 0 bases and 3 bases, with 12 bases remaining between them. Per germline, CDR1 LGHNA and CDR2 YSLEER. The CDR3 coding sequence is TGCGCCAGCAGCCAAGAATCGGGGGTCGTCTACGAGCAGTACTTC. Amino acids: CASSQESGVVYEQYF.

V is TRBV10-3 and J is TRBJ2-7; TRBD1 is a possible D gene (6 bases). The CDR3 is 15 residues long. Germline assignment: CDR1 ENHRY and CDR2 SYGVKD. The germline V and J ends were trimmed by 2 bases and 3 bases, with 14 bases remaining between them. DNA for the CDR3: TGTGCCATCAGTGAGGTCACAGGGTCAGTCTACGAGCAGTACTTC. Translation: CAISEVTGSVYEQYF.

The CDR3 reads CASSEEGVGSYNEQFF. The DNA for the CDR3 is TGCGCCAGCAGCGAGGAAGGTGTGGGATCCTACAATGAGCAGTTCTTC. This chain links TRBV5-1 with TRBJ2-1; D remains ambiguous. Trimming shortened V by 4 bases and J by 1 base, and 15 bases separated the two germline ends. Germline V CDR1 and CDR2: SGHRS, YFSETQ. CDR3 size: 16 residues.

The sample holds one count of this clone. The V call is TRBV11-2, the J call TRBJ2-5; D uncertain. The J call is uncertain, as TRBJ2-7 better fits the DNA end. Germline CDR1 is SGHAT and CDR2 is FQNNGV. The length of the CDR3 is 11 residues. The CDR3 coding sequence is TGTGCCAGCAGCTTCGGTGACGAGCAGTACTTC. It codes for CASSFGDEQYF.

V and J are TRBV6-1 and TRBJ2-7, with 9 bases lining up with TRBD2. This CDR3 region has 15 residues. CDR1 is MNHNS, CDR2 SASEGT, per germline. After removal of 1 base from V and 4 bases from J, the junction contained 5 bases not matched to a gene. The CDR3 bases are TGTGCCAGCAGTGAAGACGCGGGAGGGCCTTACGAGCAGTACTTC. This sequence encodes CASSEDAGGPYEQYF.

The table lists this clone with a few counts. This chain uses TRBV9 with TRBJ2-1; 11 bases are a match to TRBD2. V shed 5 bases, J shed 6 bases, and the junction held 7 bases outside the gene matches. This CDR3 has 15 amino acids. Germline CDR1 is SGDLS and CDR2 is YYNGEE. The CDR3, as DNA: TGTGCCAGCAGTGTCCCCACTAGCGGGAGCAATGAGCAGTTCTTC. Its protein is CASSVPTSGSNEQFF.

This clone is medium-sized (0.01 to 0.1%) in the sample. This chain links TRBV19 with TRBJ2-1, with a possible D match to TRBD1 (6 bases). CDR3 size: 13 residues. V was cut by 6 bases and J by 2 bases, with 8 bases left in between. The germline V gene has CDR1 LNHDA and CDR2 SQIVND (reference sequence). The CDR3 region has the DNA TGTGCCAGTAGCGGGGACACCTACAATGAGCAGTTCTTC. Its protein product is CASSGDTYNEQFF. Using reference TRBV19 and TRBJ2-1 for the parts outside the CDR3, the full variable domain is DGGITQSPKYLFRKEGQNVTLSCEQNLNHDAMYWYRQDPGQGLRLIYYSQIVNDFQKGDIAEGYSVSREKKESFPLTVTSAQKNPTAFYLCASSGDTYNEQFFGPGTRLTVL.

The V gene is TRBV19, the J gene TRBJ1-1; D gene uncertain. The CDR3 totals 14 residues. V was trimmed by 5 bases and J by 0 bases, leaving 10 bases between them. CDR1 is LNHDA and CDR2 is SQIVND in the germline V gene (reference sequence). CDR3 nucleotides: TGTGCCAGTAGTGTCAAACTCATGAACACTGAAGCTTTCTTT. Protein: CASSVKLMNTEAFF.

This chain links TRBV5-1 with TRBJ2-5; 11 nucleotides align to TRBD2. This CDR3 is 17 amino acids long. With 4 bases clipped from V and 5 bases from J, the junction kept 13 bases outside the gene matches. Germline CDR1 and CDR2: SGHRS and YFSETQ. CDR3 in amino acids: CASSNLVTSGIGETQYF. In DNA form, the CDR3 reads TGCGCCAGCAGCAACTTAGTGACTAGCGGGATAGGGGAGACCCAGTACTTC.

The gene calls are TRBV7-8 and TRBJ1-2, with a weak D call TRBD1 (5 bases). Germline lookup yields CDR1 SGHVS and CDR2 FQNEAQ. CDR3 length: 13 amino acids. With 5 bases removed from V and 4 bases from J, the gap between germline ends came to 11 bases. The chain's CDR3 is CASSRGPSYGYTF. As DNA, the CDR3 is TGTGCCAGCAGCCGGGGACCCAGCTATGGCTACACCTTC.

This clone was found once. This chain links TRBV11-2 with TRBJ2-7; D remains ambiguous. The CDR3 has 13 residues. V was pared by 1 base and J by 6 bases, with 10 bases between. CDR1 SGHAT and CDR2 FQNNGV come from the germline V gene. CDR3: CASSLVVDGEQYF. In DNA form, the CDR3 reads TGTGCCAGCAGCTTAGTAGTGGACGGCGAGCAGTACTTC.

In its sample, this clone was seen a few times. The rearrangement joins TRBV4-3 to TRBJ2-2, with 8 bases matching TRBD1. CDR3 size: 14 residues. J was trimmed by 0 bases and V by 6 bases; bases with no gene match: 0. Per germline, CDR1 LGHNA and CDR2 YSLEER. The CDR3 loop is CASRGQANTGELFF. CDR3 in DNA: TGCGCCAGCAGGGGACAGGCGAACACCGGGGAGCTGTTTTTT.

DNA of the CDR3: TGTGCCAGCAGCCAAGAAGGGACACGGGTCTACAATGAGCAGTTCTTC. It encodes CASSQEGTRVYNEQFF. The V call is TRBV14, the J call TRBJ2-1; D may be TRBD1 (6 bases). V lost 0 bases and J 3 bases, leaving 12 bases between the germline ends. Per germline, CDR1 SGHDN and CDR2 FVKESK. CDR3 size: 16 residues.

This chain connects TRBV7-6 to TRBJ2-1; D possibly corresponds to TRBD1 (6 bases). The V gene's germline CDR1 is SGHVS and CDR2 FNYEAQ. The CDR3 sequence is 16 residues long. V lost 4 bases, J lost 8 bases, and 21 bases lay in between. The DNA of the CDR3 is TGTGCCAGCAGCTCGAGGGGGACAAATCCGCTCTATGAGCAGTTCTTC. This gives the protein CASSSRGTNPLYEQFF.

The chain is built from TRBV7-2 and TRBJ2-1, with no clear D. V was clipped by 3 bases and J by 0 bases, with 6 bases between them. Germline V gene data show CDR1 as SGHTA and CDR2 as FQGNSA. CDR3 length: 14 residues. Here the CDR3 DNA reads TGTGCCAGCAGCTTTGGCAGCTCCTACAATGAGCAGTTCTTC. Translating gives CASSFGSSYNEQFF.

V is TRBV9 and J is TRBJ1-2; D may be TRBD1 (5 bases). The germline V gene has CDR1 SGDLS and CDR2 YYNGEE. Between the trimmed V and J ends, which lost 0 bases and 8 bases, there was a span of 14 bases. CDR3 length: 14 residues. The CDR3 coding sequence is TGTGCCAGCAGCGTAGTGGGGGAACCGGACGGCTACACCTTC. This translates into CASSVVGEPDGYTF.

This sequence joins TRBV7-2 and TRBJ2-3, with D possibly matching TRBD2 (5 bases). The CDR3 is 13 amino acids. Germline assignment: CDR1 SGHTA and CDR2 FQGNSA. V shed 7 bases and J shed 5 bases, with 13 bases lying between them. Written as DNA, the CDR3 is TGTGCCAGCAAGTGGGAGTTTTTAGATACGCAGTATTTT. The encoded protein is CASKWEFLDTQYF.

This clone has only one observation. The chain has TRBV18 and TRBJ2-1, with 8 bases fitting TRBD2. The germline V gene has CDR1 KGHSH and CDR2 LQKENI. V was pared by 3 bases and J by 0 bases, with 7 bases of the junction left unmatched. The CDR3 extends over 17 amino acids. In DNA, the CDR3 is TGTGCCAGCTCACCCCTTAGCGGGATGGCCTCCTACAATGAGCAGTTCTTC. This encodes CASSPLSGMASYNEQFF.

V and J are TRBV12-2 and TRBJ2-2; the table's D gene call, TRBD1, was not cross checked with the DNA. TRBV12-2 is deemed a pseudogene. The CDR3 is made up of 15 amino acids. The CDR3 sequence: CASRRTGGGTGELFF. The CDR3 coding sequence is TGTGCAAGTCGCCGCACAGGGGGCGGCACCGGGGAGCTGTTTTTT.